Presented here are 8 T cell receptor beta chains from one specimen sequenced in a study of tumor and adjacent non-tumor tissue in lung cancer. RNA was extracted from bulk tissue without any cell sorting. A modified ARM-PCR protocol with three rounds of nested PCR amplified TCRbeta. Via MiXCR, TCRdb re-called the multiplex PCR reads, giving one row per CDR3 protein. The table shows more than 75,000 distinct CDR3 sequences, with roughly 75% occurring only once. The sequenced material came from lung tumor tissue. These receptors were taken from a woman aged 70 to 79 with non-small cell lung cancer.

This chain joins TRBV7-3 and TRBJ1-1, with a tentative D call TRBD1 (5 bases). This CDR3 comprises 14 residues. Trimming cost V 2 bases and J 7 bases, with 14 bases left between them. Germline V CDR1 and CDR2: SGHTA, FQGTGA. CDR3 sequence: CASSLAGTGYEAFF. In DNA, the CDR3 is TGTGCCAGCAGCTTAGCCGGGACGGGATATGAAGCTTTCTTT.

With respect to this clonotype: One end of the junction fails to match germline, which may point to a read error. V and J are TRBV29-1 and TRBJ1-1, with D possibly TRBD1 on 6 matching bases. The CDR3 is 13 residues long. Germline V gives CDR1 SQVTM, CDR2 ANQGSEA. CDR3 loop: CRVEGSPGAEAFF. The CDR3 DNA reads TGCAGGGTTGAAGGTTCACCGGGGGCCGAAGCTTTCTTT.

A few counts support this clonotype. The J gene is TRBJ2-1, the V gene TRBV24-1; maybe TRBD2 (5 bases). Germline values: CDR1 KGHDR, CDR2 SFDVKD. The V end was cut by 2 bases, the J end by 6 bases, with 19 bases between. The CDR3 consists of 17 residues. CDR3 sequence (DNA): TGTGCCACCAGTGATTCATTCGGTCTAGAGGGCTCCAATGAGCAGTTCTTC. This translates into CATSDSFGLEGSNEQFF.

This chain connects TRBV2 to TRBJ2-3, with unresolved D. Germline CDR1 is SNHLY and CDR2 is FYNNEI. Between the trimmed V and J ends, which lost 5 bases and 0 bases, there was a span of 3 bases. CDR3 length: 12 residues. CDR3 region: CASSYSTDTQYF. The CDR3 nucleotides read TGTGCCAGCAGTTATAGCACAGATACGCAGTATTTT.

For this clonotype: The germline gene is not matched at one end of the junction; a read error may be the cause. This chain uses TRBV5-6 with TRBJ2-1, with D unclear. Germline CDR1 and CDR2: SGHDT and YYEEEE. The CDR3 is made up of 15 amino acids. As DNA, the CDR3 is TGTGCCGGCAGCTTTAGTGCAACCTCCCACAATGAGCAGTTCTTC. As protein: CAGSFSATSHNEQFF.

This clonotype is a singleton in its sample. The junction departs from germline at one end; a sequencing error may be responsible. The chain links TRBV4-1 to TRBJ2-3, with D possibly being TRBD2 (5 bases). The CDR3 has 15 residues. Germline V gene sequence: CDR1 MGHRA, CDR2 YSYEKL. CDR3 loop: CTSSKRTPSTDTQYF. Written as DNA, the CDR3 is TGCACCAGCAGCAAACGCACCCCTAGCACGGATACGCAGTATTTT.

In the case of this clonotype: Germline and junction disagree at one end, which may indicate a read error. V usage is TRBV11-3 and J usage is TRBJ2-2; TRBD2 aligns across 10 bases. The CDR3 has 18 residues. Germline assignment: CDR1 SGHNT and CDR2 YENEEA. CDR3: CARSLGGPGLANTEELFF. Written as DNA, the CDR3 is TGTGCCAGGAGCTTAGGGGGACCGGGACTAGCGAACACCGAGGAGCTGTTTTTT.

This clonotype has a single count. Its ends do not fully match the called genes, so a read error is possible. The rearrangement uses TRBV5-6 and TRBJ2-2, with 7 bases identical to TRBD1. Looked up from germline, CDR1 is SGHDT and CDR2 is YYEEEE. The CDR3 is 13 residues long. The CDR3 DNA is TGTGCCAGAAGCTCGACAGGGTTCGGGAAGCTGTTTTTT. Translating it yields CARSSTGFGKLFF.